This is a list of T cell receptor beta chains from one sample in a study of T cells in Graves' hyperthyroidism and ophthalmopathy. TCRdb re-called the multiplex PCR reads through MiXCR, storing one row per CDR3 protein. Here the sample spans approximately 620,000 distinct CDR3 sequences, approximately 14% being singletons. The source material was blood. The receptors derive from a woman aged 25 to 39 with Graves' hyperthyroidism that later progressed to Graves' ophthalmopathy. Both conserved end residues are part of each CDR3. A D gene is named only where the DNA matches it firmly. Some rows have no size entry. The others give once, few or many, or a class for an expanded clone.

abundance: many; v_gene: TRBV6-1; j_gene: TRBJ1-2; d_gene: TRBD1; CDR3nt: TGTGCCGGCGGACAGGGGGCTAGCTATGGCTACACCTTC; CDR3aa: CAGGQGASYGYTF
abundance: -; v_gene: TRBV19; j_gene: TRBJ2-6; d_gene: TRBD2; CDR3nt: TGTGCCAGTAGTACGACTAGCGGGGGTAGCTCTGGGGCCAACGTCCTGACTTTC; CDR3aa: CASSTTSGGSSGANVLTF
abundance: many; v_gene: TRBV6-2/TRBV6-3; j_gene: TRBJ1-5; d_gene: -; CDR3nt: TGTGCCAGCAGCCCGGCGATTATGGGCAATCAGCCCCAGCATTTT; CDR3aa: CASSPAIMGNQPQHF
abundance: few; v_gene: TRBV15; j_gene: TRBJ2-1; d_gene: TRBD2; CDR3nt: TGTGCCACCAGCGGGAGAGGGGCTAGCGGGAGGTCTAGCTCCTACAATGAGCAGTTCTTC; CDR3aa: CATSGRGASGRSSSYNEQFF
abundance: -; v_gene: TRBV6-1; j_gene: TRBJ1-5; d_gene: -; CDR3nt: TGTGCCAGTTCAGGGCTCGGCAATCAGCCCCAGCATTTT; CDR3aa: CASSGLGNQPQHF
abundance: -; v_gene: TRBV4-1; j_gene: TRBJ1-2; d_gene: -; CDR3nt: TGCGCCAGCAGCCTCCTCCCGCAGGGGCCTAAAGATGGCTACACCTTC; CDR3aa: CASSLLPQGPKDGYTF
abundance: few; v_gene: TRBV7-7; j_gene: TRBJ2-2; d_gene: -; CDR3nt: TGTGCTAGCAGGGCCGGGCCAGACACCGGGGAGCTGTTTTTT; CDR3aa: CASRAGPDTGELFF
abundance: -; v_gene: TRBV6-2/TRBV6-3; j_gene: TRBJ1-2; d_gene: TRBD1; CDR3nt: TGTGCCAGCAGACAGGGGGCAGTGGGCTACACCTTC; CDR3aa: CASRQGAVGYTF
abundance: few; v_gene: TRBV12-3/TRBV12-4; j_gene: TRBJ2-1; d_gene: TRBD1; CDR3nt: TGTGCCAGCAGTTTAAGGGGGCCGGAGCAGTTCTTC; CDR3aa: CASSLRGPEQFF
abundance: many; v_gene: TRBV18; j_gene: TRBJ1-2; d_gene: -; CDR3nt: TGTGCCAGCTCACCACCACCGGTAATAGCTAACTATGGCTACACCTTC; CDR3aa: CASSPPPVIANYGYTF
abundance: many; v_gene: TRBV7-9; j_gene: TRBJ1-1; d_gene: -; CDR3nt: TGTGCCAGCGGCGGGTCGAACAGTTACACTGAAGCTTTCTTT; CDR3aa: CASGGSNSYTEAFF
abundance: many; v_gene: TRBV27; j_gene: TRBJ2-2; d_gene: -; CDR3nt: TGTGCCAGCAGTTTATGGGCTCCGGTCGCCACCGGGGAGCTGTTTTTT; CDR3aa: CASSLWAPVATGELFF
abundance: few; v_gene: TRBV6-4; j_gene: TRBJ2-7; d_gene: -; CDR3nt: TGTGCCAGCAGTGACGGGGCAGGGAATGTCTACGAGCAGTACTTC; CDR3aa: CASSDGAGNVYEQYF
abundance: few; v_gene: TRBV24-1; j_gene: TRBJ2-7; d_gene: -; CDR3nt: TGTGCCACCAGTGAATTTGGCTGCGAGCAGTACTTC; CDR3aa: CATSEFGCEQYF
abundance: many; v_gene: TRBV5-1; j_gene: TRBJ1-1; d_gene: -; CDR3nt: TGCGCCAGCAGCTTGGTGGACAGAGACACTGAAGCTTTCTTT; CDR3aa: CASSLVDRDTEAFF
abundance: many; v_gene: TRBV7-2; j_gene: TRBJ1-1; d_gene: -; CDR3nt: TGTGCCAGCACGGGCTGGGGCACTGAAGCTTTCTTT; CDR3aa: CASTGWGTEAFF
abundance: many; v_gene: TRBV9; j_gene: TRBJ1-5; d_gene: TRBD1; CDR3nt: TGTGCCAGCAGCGTAGACCAGGGACAGGGGCCCCAGCATTTT; CDR3aa: CASSVDQGQGPQHF
abundance: -; v_gene: TRBV4-2; j_gene: TRBJ1-4; d_gene: -; CDR3nt: TGTGCCAGCAGCCAAGAGTCAGGGGCAACTAATGAAAAACTGTTTTTT; CDR3aa: CASSQESGATNEKLFF
abundance: many; v_gene: TRBV12-3/TRBV12-4; j_gene: TRBJ2-1; d_gene: -; CDR3nt: TGTGCCAGGCAGTCAAATGAGCAGTTCTTC; CDR3aa: CARQSNEQFF
abundance: -; v_gene: TRBV7-9; j_gene: TRBJ1-3; d_gene: -; CDR3nt: TGTGCCAGCAGCCAGGGAATTTTTAGTGGAAACACCATATATTTT; CDR3aa: CASSQGIFSGNTIYF
abundance: many; v_gene: TRBV7-2; j_gene: TRBJ2-7; d_gene: -; CDR3nt: TGTGCCAGCAGCGCCACCCCCCCCGGGAACCACTACGAGCAGTACTTC; CDR3aa: CASSATPPGNHYEQYF
abundance: medium-sized; v_gene: TRBV10-3; j_gene: TRBJ1-1; d_gene: -; CDR3nt: TGTGCCATCACCGGACCGGAGGGTGAAGCTTTCTTT; CDR3aa: CAITGPEGEAFF